The TCR beta chain under discussion was sequenced for a study of shared clonotypes between healthy human individuals. General study points: Incomplete sequencing of sorted subsets was indicated by rarefaction despite large depth. Apart from blood, nothing was sampled; tissue repertoires likely differ.

The CDR3 length is 17 residues. V was pared by 3 bases and J by 0 bases, with 4 bases of the junction left unmatched. Germline-derived CDR1 and CDR2 are MDHEN and SYDVKM. It was across several immunoSEQ plates that each subset's genomic DNA was evenly split. Using immunoSEQ multiplex PCR, the repertoire was profiled, and TCRdb retains in-frame clones only, with some absent. The sample comprises around 640,000 clones, about 95% of which are singletons, and 0.11% rests with the top ten. Worth noting for this clone: Its specificity is unknown.

Terminally differentiated effector memory CD45RA+ cells were left out of the naive CD8 fraction, which was CD45RO-negative and positively selected for CCR7. All participating donors were Caucasian adults from Nashville, Tennessee. This clonotype originated in a woman aged 25 to 39 in good health. The specimen sequenced was naive CD8+ T cells sorted from blood. V usage is TRBV28 and J usage is TRBJ2-1; 11 bases fit TRBD2. The CDR3 DNA follows: TGTGCCAGCAGTTTGGTGGGGACTAGCGGCTCCTACAATGAGCAGTTCTTC. Protein product: CASSLVGTSGSYNEQFF.